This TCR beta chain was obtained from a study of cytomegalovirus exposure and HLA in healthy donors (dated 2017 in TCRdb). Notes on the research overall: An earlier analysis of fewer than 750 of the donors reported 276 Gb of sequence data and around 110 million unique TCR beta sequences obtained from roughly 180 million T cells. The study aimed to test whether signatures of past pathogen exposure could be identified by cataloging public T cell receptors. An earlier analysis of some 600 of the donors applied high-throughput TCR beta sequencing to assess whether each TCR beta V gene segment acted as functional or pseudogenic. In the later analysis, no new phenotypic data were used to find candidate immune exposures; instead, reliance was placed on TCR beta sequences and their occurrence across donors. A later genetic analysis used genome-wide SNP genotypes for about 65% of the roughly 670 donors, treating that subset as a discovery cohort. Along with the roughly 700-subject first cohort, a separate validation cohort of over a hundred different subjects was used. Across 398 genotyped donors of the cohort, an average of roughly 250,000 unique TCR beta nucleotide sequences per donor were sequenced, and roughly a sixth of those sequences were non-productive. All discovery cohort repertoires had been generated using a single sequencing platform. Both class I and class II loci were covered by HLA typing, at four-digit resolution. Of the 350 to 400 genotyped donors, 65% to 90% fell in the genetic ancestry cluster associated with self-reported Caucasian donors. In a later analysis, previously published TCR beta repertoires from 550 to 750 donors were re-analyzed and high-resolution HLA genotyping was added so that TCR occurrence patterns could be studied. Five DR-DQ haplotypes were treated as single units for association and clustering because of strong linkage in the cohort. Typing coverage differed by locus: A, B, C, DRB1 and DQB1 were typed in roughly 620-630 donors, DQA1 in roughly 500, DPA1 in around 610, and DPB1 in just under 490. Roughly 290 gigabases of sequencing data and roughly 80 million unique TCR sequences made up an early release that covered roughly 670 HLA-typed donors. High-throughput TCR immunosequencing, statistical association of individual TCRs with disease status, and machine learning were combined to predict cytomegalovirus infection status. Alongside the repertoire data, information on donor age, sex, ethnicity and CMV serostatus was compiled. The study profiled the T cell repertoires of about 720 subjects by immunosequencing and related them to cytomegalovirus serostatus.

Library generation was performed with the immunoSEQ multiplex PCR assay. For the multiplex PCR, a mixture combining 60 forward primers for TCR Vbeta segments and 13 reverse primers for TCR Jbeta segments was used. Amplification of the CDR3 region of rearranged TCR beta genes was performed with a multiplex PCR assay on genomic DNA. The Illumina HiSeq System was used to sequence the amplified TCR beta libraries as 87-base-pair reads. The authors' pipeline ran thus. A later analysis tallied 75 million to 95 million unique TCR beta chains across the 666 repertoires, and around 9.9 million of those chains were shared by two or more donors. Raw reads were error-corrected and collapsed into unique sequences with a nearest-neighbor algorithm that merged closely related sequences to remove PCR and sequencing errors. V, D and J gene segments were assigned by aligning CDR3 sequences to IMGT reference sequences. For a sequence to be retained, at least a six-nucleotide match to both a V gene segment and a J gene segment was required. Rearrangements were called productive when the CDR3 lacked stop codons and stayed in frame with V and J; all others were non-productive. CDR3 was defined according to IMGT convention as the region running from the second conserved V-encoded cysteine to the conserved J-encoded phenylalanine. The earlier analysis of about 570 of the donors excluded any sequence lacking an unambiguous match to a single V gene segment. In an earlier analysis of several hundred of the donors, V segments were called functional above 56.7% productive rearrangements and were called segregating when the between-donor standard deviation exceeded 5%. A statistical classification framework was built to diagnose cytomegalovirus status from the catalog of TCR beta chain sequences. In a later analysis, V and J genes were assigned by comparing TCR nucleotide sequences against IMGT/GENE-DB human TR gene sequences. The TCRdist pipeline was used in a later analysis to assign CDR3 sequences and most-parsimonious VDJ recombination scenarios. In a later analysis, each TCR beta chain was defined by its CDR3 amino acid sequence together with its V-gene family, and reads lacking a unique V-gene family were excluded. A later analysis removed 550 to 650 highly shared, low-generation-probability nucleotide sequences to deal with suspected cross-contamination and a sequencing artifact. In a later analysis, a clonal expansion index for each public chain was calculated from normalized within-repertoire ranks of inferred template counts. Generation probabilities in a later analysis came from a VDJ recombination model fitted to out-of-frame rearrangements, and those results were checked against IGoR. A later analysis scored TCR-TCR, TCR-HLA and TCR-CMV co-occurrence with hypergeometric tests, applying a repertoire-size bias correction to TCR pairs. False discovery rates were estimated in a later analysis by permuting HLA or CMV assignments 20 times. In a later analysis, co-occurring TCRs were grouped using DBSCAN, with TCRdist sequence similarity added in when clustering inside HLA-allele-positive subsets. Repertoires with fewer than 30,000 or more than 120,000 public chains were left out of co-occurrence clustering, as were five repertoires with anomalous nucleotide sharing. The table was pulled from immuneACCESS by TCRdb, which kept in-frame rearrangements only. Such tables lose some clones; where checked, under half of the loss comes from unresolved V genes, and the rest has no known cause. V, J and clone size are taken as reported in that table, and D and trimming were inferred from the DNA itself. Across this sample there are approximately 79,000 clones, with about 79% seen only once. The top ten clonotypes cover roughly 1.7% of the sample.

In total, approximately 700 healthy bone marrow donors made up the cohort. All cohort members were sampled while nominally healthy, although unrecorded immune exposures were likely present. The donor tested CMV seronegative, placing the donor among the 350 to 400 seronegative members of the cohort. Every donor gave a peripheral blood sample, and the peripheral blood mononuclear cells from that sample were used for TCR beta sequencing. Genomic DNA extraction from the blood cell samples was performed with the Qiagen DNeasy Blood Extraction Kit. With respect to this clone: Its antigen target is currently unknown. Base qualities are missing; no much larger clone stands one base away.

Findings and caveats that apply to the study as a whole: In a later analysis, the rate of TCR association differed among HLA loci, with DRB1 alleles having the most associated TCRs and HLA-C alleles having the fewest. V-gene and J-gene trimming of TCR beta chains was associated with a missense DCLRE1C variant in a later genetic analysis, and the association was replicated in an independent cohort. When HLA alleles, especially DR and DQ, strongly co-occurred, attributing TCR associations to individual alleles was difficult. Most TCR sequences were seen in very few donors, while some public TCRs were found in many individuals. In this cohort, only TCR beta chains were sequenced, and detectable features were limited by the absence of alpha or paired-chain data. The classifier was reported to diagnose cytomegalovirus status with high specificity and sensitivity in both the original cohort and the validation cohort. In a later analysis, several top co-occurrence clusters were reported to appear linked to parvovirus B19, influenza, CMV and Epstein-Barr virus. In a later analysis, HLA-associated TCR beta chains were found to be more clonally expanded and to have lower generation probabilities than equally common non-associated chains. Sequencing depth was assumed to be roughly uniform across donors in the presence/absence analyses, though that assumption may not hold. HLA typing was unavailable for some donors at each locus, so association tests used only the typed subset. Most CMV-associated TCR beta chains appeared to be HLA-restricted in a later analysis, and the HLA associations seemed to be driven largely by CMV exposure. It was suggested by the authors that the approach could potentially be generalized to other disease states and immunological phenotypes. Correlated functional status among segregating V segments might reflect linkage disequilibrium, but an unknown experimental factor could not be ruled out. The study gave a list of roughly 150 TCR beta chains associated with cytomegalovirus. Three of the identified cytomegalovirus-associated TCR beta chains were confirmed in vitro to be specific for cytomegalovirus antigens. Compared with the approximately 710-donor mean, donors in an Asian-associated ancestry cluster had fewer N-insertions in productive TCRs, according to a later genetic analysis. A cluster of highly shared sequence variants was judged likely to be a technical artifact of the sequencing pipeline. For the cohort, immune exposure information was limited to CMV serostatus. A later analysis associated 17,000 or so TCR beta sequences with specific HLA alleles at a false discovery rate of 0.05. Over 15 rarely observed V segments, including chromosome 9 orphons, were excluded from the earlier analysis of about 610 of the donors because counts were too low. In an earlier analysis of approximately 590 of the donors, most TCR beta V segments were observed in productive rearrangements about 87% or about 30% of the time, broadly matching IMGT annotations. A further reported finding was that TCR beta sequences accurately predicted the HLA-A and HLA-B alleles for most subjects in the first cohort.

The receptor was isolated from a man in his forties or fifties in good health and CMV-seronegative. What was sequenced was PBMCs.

The CDR3 protein sequence reads: CASSPSGHSYNEQFF. The nucleotide sequence reads TGTGCCAGCAGCCCTAGCGGGCACTCCTACAATGAGCAGTTCTTC. The rearranged segments are TRBV7-8 and TRBJ2-1; TRBD2 matches 8 bases in the middle. The CDR3 measures 15 amino acids from cysteine to phenylalanine. The sequence is cut down to CDR3 DNA, 45 bases in frame from base 1. V has 5 bases trimmed and J has 0 bases trimmed; junction bases matching no gene number 3. The germline V gene encodes CDR1 SGHVS and CDR2 FQNEAQ.